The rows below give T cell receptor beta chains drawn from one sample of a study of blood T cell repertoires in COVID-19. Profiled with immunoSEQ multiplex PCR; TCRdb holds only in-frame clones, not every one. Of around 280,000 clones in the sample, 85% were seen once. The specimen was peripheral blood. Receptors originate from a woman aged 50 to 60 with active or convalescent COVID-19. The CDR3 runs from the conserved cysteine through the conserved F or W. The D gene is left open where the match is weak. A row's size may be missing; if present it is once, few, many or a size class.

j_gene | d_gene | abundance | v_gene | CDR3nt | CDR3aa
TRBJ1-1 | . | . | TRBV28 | TGTGCCAGCAGTTTTCAGGGCGGCACTGAAGCTTTCTTT | CASSFQGGTEAFF
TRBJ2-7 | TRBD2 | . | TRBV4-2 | TGTGCCAGCAGCCGGGGACTAGCGGCAATCTACGAGCAGTACTTC | CASSRGLAAIYEQYF
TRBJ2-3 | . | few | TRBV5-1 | TGCGCCAGCAGCCCAGCCGAAGGCGGTACGCAGTATTTT | CASSPAEGGTQYF
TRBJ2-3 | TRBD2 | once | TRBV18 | TGTGCCAGCTCACCTTTAGCGGGAACCACAGATACGCAGTATTTT | CASSPLAGTTDTQYF
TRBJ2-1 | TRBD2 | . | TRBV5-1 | TGCGCCAGCAGCTTGGAAACTAGCGGGAGCAGTGAGCAGTTCTTC | CASSLETSGSSEQFF
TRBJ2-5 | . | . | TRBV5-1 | TGCGCCAGCAGGAGGCAGGGAGAGACCCAGTACTTC | CASRRQGETQYF
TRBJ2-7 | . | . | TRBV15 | TGTGCCACCAGCAGAAGTATACAGAACGAGCAGTACTTC | CATSRSIQNEQYF
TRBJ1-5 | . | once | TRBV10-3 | TGTGCCATCAGCATGACAGATAGCAATCAGCCCCAGCATTTT | CAISMTDSNQPQHF
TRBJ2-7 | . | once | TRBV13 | TGTGCCAGCAGCTTAGCTCGGGGGAAATACGAGCAGTACTTC | CASSLARGKYEQYF
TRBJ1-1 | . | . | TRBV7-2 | TGTGCCAGCAGCATACAGGGTTTCGACACTGAAGCTTTCTTT | CASSIQGFDTEAFF
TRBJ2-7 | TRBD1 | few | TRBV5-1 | TGCGCCAGCAGCTCACGGACAGGGGTCTTCTACGAGCAGTACTTC | CASSSRTGVFYEQYF
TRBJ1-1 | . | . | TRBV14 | TGTGCCAGCAGCCAAGAAGGGGTGAGGAACACTGAAGCTTTCTTT | CASSQEGVRNTEAFF
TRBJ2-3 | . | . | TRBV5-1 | TGCGCCAGCAGCTTGGCCGGGGTCACAGATACGCAGTATTTT | CASSLAGVTDTQYF
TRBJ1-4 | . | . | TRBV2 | TGTGCCAGCAGCGGACAGTGGACTAATGAAAAACTGTTTTTT | CASSGQWTNEKLFF
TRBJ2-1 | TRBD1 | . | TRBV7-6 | TGTGCCAGCAGCATCCTACAGGGGGCTTCCTACAATGAGCAGTTCTTC | CASSILQGASYNEQFF
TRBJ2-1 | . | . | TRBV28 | TGTGCCAGCAGTCCCGTTTACAATGAGCAGTTCTTC | CASSPVYNEQFF
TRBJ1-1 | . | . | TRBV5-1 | TGCGCCAGCAGCCCGCGGGACGTAACGAGTCGAGCTTTCTTT | CASSPRDVTSRAFF
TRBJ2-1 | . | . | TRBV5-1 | TGCGCCAGCAGCTCCCTTGGGCATGAGCAGTTCTTC | CASSSLGHEQFF
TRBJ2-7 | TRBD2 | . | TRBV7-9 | TGTGCCAGCAGCGGTTGGACTAGCGGGAGTTCAACTTACGAGCAGTACTTC | CASSGWTSGSSTYEQYF
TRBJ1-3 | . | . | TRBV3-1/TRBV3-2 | TGTGCCAGCAGCCAGGCCCAGTGGAGCTCTGGAAACACCATATATTTT | CASSQAQWSSGNTIYF
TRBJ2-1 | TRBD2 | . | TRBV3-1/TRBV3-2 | TGTGCCAGCAGCCCTCATAGCGGGATGATGGCTGAGCAGTTCTTC | CASSPHSGMMAEQFF
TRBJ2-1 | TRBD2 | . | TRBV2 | TGTGCCAGCAGGACTAGCGTCTACAATGAGCAGTTCTTC | CASRTSVYNEQFF
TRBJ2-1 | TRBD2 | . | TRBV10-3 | TGTGCCGTCCGGCCGAGACTAGCGGGAAGTCCTCAGTACAATGAGCAGTTCTTC | CAVRPRLAGSPQYNEQFF
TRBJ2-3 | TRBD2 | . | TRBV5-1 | TGCGCCAGCAAGCGGGAAATTGCAGATACGCAGTATTTT | CASKREIADTQYF
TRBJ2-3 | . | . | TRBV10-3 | TGTGCCATCGGTGGTAGAACTAGCACAGATACGCAGTATTTT | CAIGGRTSTDTQYF
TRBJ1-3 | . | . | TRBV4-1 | TGCGCCAGCAGCCAAGAAGGGGCAAGAAACACCATATATTTT | CASSQEGARNTIYF
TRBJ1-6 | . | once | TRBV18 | TGTGCCAGCTCACCACCGGGCCAGTATAATTCACCCCTCCACTTT | CASSPPGQYNSPLHF
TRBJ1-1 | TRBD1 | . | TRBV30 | TGTGCCTGGAGTGACAGGGGAGACACTGAAGCTTTCTTT | CAWSDRGDTEAFF
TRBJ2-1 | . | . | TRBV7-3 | TGTGCCAGCAGCTTAGGCGGGACCCACAATGAGCAGTTCTTC | CASSLGGTHNEQFF
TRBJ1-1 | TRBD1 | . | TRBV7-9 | TGTGCCAGCAGCTTTAGACAGGGCAACACTGAAGCTTTCTTT | CASSFRQGNTEAFF
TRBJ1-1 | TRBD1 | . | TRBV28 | TGTGCCAGCAGCTTGGACAGGGCTCCTGTGAGGGCTTTCTTT | CASSLDRAPVRAFF
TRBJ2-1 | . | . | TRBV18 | TGTGCCAGCTCACCAGGGGGGGCGGTGGAGCAGTTCTTC | CASSPGGAVEQFF
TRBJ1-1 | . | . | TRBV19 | TGTGCCAGTAGTATATCAAGGGGCAAGGGTGAAGCTTTCTTT | CASSISRGKGEAFF
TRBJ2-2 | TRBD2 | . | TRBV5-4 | TGTGCCAGCAGCTTGGGCGGGAGGGCCGTGAACACCGGGGAGCTGTTTTTT | CASSLGGRAVNTGELFF
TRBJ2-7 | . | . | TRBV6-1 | TGTGCCAGCAGTGACAGCGTAGGGCAGTACTTC | CASSDSVGQYF
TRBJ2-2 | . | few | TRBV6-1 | TGTGCCAGCAGTGACCCAGCCGGGACCGGGGAGCTGTTTTTT | CASSDPAGTGELFF
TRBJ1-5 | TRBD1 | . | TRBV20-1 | TGCAGTGCTAGTGGGACAGGTGCTGAACTTAGCAATCAGCCCCAGCATTTT | CSASGTGAELSNQPQHF
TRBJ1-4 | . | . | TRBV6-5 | TGTGCCAGCACCACTACGGACAGAGCTAATGAAAAACTGTTTTTT | CASTTTDRANEKLFF
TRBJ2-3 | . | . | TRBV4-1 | TGCGCCAGCAGCCAAGAATCCCAAGGCGGGAGCACAGATACGCAGTATTTT | CASSQESQGGSTDTQYF
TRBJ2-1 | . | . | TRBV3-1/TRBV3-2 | TGTGCCAGCAGCCAAGGGGCTTCTACTGAGCAGTTCTTC | CASSQGASTEQFF
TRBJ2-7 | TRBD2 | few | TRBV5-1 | TGCGCCAGCACCCTTTTTAGCGGGATAGGCGAGCAGTACTTC | CASTLFSGIGEQYF
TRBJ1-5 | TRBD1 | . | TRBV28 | TGTGCCAGCAGGACAGGGGGCCTTTATCAGCCCCAGCATTTT | CASRTGGLYQPQHF